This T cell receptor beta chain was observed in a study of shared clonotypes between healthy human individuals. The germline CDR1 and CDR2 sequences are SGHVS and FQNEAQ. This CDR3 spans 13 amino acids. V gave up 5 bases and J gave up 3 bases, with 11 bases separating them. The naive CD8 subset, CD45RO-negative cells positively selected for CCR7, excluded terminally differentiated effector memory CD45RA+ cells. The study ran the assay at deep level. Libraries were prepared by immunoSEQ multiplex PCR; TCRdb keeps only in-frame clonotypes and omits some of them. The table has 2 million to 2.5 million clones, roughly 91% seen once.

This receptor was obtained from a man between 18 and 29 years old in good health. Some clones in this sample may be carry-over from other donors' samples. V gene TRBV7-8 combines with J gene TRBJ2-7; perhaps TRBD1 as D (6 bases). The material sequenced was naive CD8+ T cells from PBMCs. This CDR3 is CASSPGADYEQYF. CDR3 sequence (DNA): TGTGCCAGCAGCCCAGGGGCCGACTACGAGCAGTACTTC. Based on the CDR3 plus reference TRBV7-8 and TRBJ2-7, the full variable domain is GAGVSQSPRYKVAKRGQDVALRCDPISGHVSLFWYQQALGQGPEFLTYFQNEAQLDKSGLPSDRFFAERPEGSVSTLKIQRTQQEDSAVYLCASSPGADYEQYFGPGTRLTVT.